The present TCR beta chain was sequenced within a study of cytomegalovirus exposure and HLA in healthy donors. Whole-study results and caveats: Common viral pathogens were later found to be apparently linked to several of the most significant clusters.

Of note for this clone: The antigen remains unidentified. The same CDR3 is also encoded by other DNA sequences in this sample.

PCR used 60 Vbeta primers and 13 Jbeta primers. TCRdb's copy holds only in-frame clones and misses some; the assay was immunoSEQ multiplex PCR. Seen here are approximately 300,000 clones, 80% observed once, and the top ten hold roughly 0.31%. The germline CDR1 and CDR2 sequences are KGHSH and LQKENI. V was clipped by 2 bases and J by 3 bases; unmatched bases: 1. This CDR3 has 15 amino acids. This receptor was identified in a girl aged 2 to 10 in good health and CMV-seronegative. Specimen: PBMCs. The chain joins TRBV18 to TRBJ2-3, with 11 bases lining up with TRBD2. The CDR3 spells CASSPTSGSTDTQYF. The CDR3 coding sequence is TGTGCCAGCTCACCAACTAGCGGGAGTACAGATACGCAGTATTTT.